These 29 T cell receptor beta chains came from one sample sequenced in a study of breast tumors, draining lymph nodes, adjacent tissues (dated by TCRdb to the mid-2010s). Lymph node samples came from the axillary draining lymph nodes of breast cancer patients. Libraries were constructed by multiplex PCR. For sequencing, an Illumina HiSeq 2000 was employed. TCRdb trimmed public reads at Q25 via fastp, called clones via MiXCR and kept in-frame beta chains. When rows share a CDR3 protein, they turn into one entry using the most common DNA and genes. Across this sample there are about 180,000 distinct CDR3 sequences, with approximately 30% seen only once. Roughly 4.3% of the sample rests with the top ten. The sample was axillary lymph node tissue. These receptors originate from a female donor with breast cancer. Some clones in this sample may be carry-over from other donors' samples.

This clonotype has a count of ten or more. This chain uses TRBV24-1 with TRBJ2-1; D is ambiguous. The V and J ends lost 2 bases and 6 bases respectively, with 4 bases between them. The germline gives CDR1 KGHDR, CDR2 SFDVKD. CDR3 length equals 12 residues. CDR3 sequence (DNA): TGTGCCACCAGTGATTCCCTCAATGAGCAGTTCTTC. Its protein is CATSDSLNEQFF.

Worth noting for this clonotype: Likely a read error: the CDR3 ends without its conserved phenylalanine or tryptophan. The V and J genes are TRBV7-9 and TRBJ2-1, with 9 bases identical to TRBD1. V shed 5 bases, J shed 10 bases, and the junction held 9 bases outside the gene matches. Germline CDR1 SEHNR, CDR2 FQNEAQ (reference sequence). The CDR3 spans 14 residues. For the CDR3, the DNA is TGTGCCAGCAGCCCAGGGACAGGGACCTACGAGCAGTTCCTC. It encodes CASSPGTGTYEQFL.

V is TRBV27 and J is TRBJ2-7, with 11 bases identical to TRBD1. J gave up 3 bases and V 4 bases, and 8 bases lay outside the gene matches. From germline, CDR1 is MNHEY and CDR2 SMNVEV (reference sequence). The CDR3 has 16 residues. DNA for the CDR3: TGTGCCAGCAGTTCACGCCGGGACAGGGGGGGCTACGAGCAGTACTTC. Its protein product is CASSSRRDRGGYEQYF.

This clonotype came up many times. The chain couples TRBV9 to TRBJ2-1; D is unclear. V gave up 0 bases and J gave up 0 bases, with 10 bases separating them. The CDR3 is 16 residues long. CDR1 is SGDLS and CDR2 is YYNGEE in the germline V gene. CDR3 amino acids: CASSVVSGDSYNEQFF. The CDR3 DNA is TGTGCCAGCAGCGTAGTGTCGGGTGACTCCTACAATGAGCAGTTCTTC.

A few counts support this clonotype. The chain has TRBV9 and TRBJ1-1; TRBD1 might be the D (5 bases). The CDR3 runs 13 residues. V gave up 3 bases and J gave up 7 bases, with 13 bases separating them. From germline, CDR1 is SGDLS and CDR2 YYNGEE. DNA for the CDR3: TGTGCCAGCAGCGGGGGGAGGGGAGGTGAAGCTTTCTTT. As protein: CASSGGRGGEAFF.

Note on this clonotype: Possible read error: a much larger clone is one base away. V and J are TRBV7-3 and TRBJ2-1; a possible D gene is TRBD1 (7 bases). V was pared by 1 base and J by 10 bases, with 26 bases between. Germline CDR1 and CDR2: SGHTA and FQGTGA. CDR3 length: 18 residues. CDR3 loop: CASSLRHGAEGAPSEQFF. CDR3 DNA: TGTGCCAGCAGCTTAAGGCATGGGGCGGAGGGGGCCCCCTCGGAGCAGTTCTTC. Complete variable domain (other parts from reference TRBV7-3 and TRBJ2-1): GAGVSQTPSNKVTEKGKYVELRCDPISGHTALYWYRQSLGQGPEFLIYFQGTGAADDSGLPNDRFFAVRPEGSVSTLKIQRTERGDSAVYLCASSLRHGAEGAPSEQFFGPGTRLTVL.

In this sample, this clonotype turned up many times. The V and J genes are TRBV6-5 and TRBJ1-4; D gene ambiguous. V was trimmed by 3 bases and J by 0 bases, leaving 8 bases between them. Germline V gives CDR1 MNHEY, CDR2 SVGAGI. CDR3 length: 15 residues. The CDR3 is CASSYTSATNEKLFF. The CDR3 DNA is TGTGCCAGCAGTTATACCTCCGCAACTAATGAAAAACTGTTTTTT.

The chain employs TRBV9 and TRBJ2-1; 9 positions match TRBD2. V shed 5 bases, J shed 4 bases, and the junction held 10 bases outside the gene matches. This CDR3 has 16 residues. The germline V gene encodes CDR1 SGDLS and CDR2 YYNGEE. CDR3: CASSTVAGEVYNEQFF. In DNA, the CDR3 is TGTGCCAGCAGTACTGTAGCGGGAGAGGTGTACAATGAGCAGTTCTTC.

This clonotype was detected a few times. The J gene is TRBJ2-1, the V gene TRBV6-5; unclear D gene. Germline CDR1 and CDR2: MNHEY and SVGAGI. The ends were cut back, 1 base at V and 9 bases at J, with 7 bases in the middle. The CDR3 covers 12 residues. DNA of the CDR3: TGTGCCAGCAGTTACTTCGGTGGTGAGCAGTTCTTC. This gives the protein CASSYFGGEQFF.

The CDR3, as DNA: TGTGCCAGCAGCCCAGCTCCGAGCTCCTACAATGAGCAGTTCTTC. Protein: CASSPAPSSYNEQFF. The rearrangement links TRBV5-5 to TRBJ2-1; no clear D. Trimming stripped 4 bases from V and 0 bases from J, with 11 bases between. This CDR3 has 15 residues. Germline CDR1 SGHKS, CDR2 YYEKEE (reference sequence).

This clonotype appeared many times. V is TRBV15 and J is TRBJ1-4; maybe TRBD1 (5 bases). Trimming removed 10 bases at V and 8 bases at J, with 17 bases between. The CDR3 sequence is 13 residues long. CDR1 and CDR2 (germline): LNHNV, YYDKDF (reference sequence). As DNA, the CDR3 is TGTGCCAAAGTGGGGGGGGGGGGGGAAAAACTGTTTTTT. Protein product: CAKVGGGGEKLFF.

Ten or more counts support this clonotype. The rearrangement uses TRBV4-1 and TRBJ2-5, with TRBD2 matching over 8 bases. The CDR3 extends over 14 amino acids. The junction had 5 bases not matched to a gene; V was cut back by 4 bases and J by 4 bases. Germline V gene data show CDR1 as MGHRA and CDR2 as YSYEKL. This CDR3 is CASSPLLAGETQYF. CDR3 DNA: TGCGCCAGCAGCCCCCTTCTAGCGGGAGAGACCCAGTACTTC.

This clonotype was seen once. J is TRBJ2-2 and V is TRBV2; 10 bases are a match to TRBD1. Germline V gene sequence: CDR1 SNHLY, CDR2 FYNNEI. Unmatched junction bases numbered 1, after V lost 6 bases and J lost 0 bases. The CDR3 runs to 15 residues. The CDR3 bases are TGTGCCAGCAGAGGACAGGGGGCGAACACCGGGGAGCTGTTTTTT. Translation gives CASRGQGANTGELFF.

Remarks on this clonotype: Since a much larger clone is just one base distant, this may be a read error. The chain has TRBV5-6 and TRBJ2-7; D unresolved. The CDR3 covers 16 residues. The V gene lost 0 bases and the J gene lost 5 bases, with 18 bases spanning the gap. Germline CDR1 SGHDT, CDR2 YYEEEE. The CDR3 sequence: CASSLDLTSYQDEQYF. The CDR3 nucleotides read TGTGCCAGCAGCTTGGATCTTACGTCCTACCAAGACGAGCAGTACTTC. Using reference TRBV5-6 and TRBJ2-7 for the parts outside the CDR3, the full variable domain is DAGVTQSPTHLIKTRGQQVTLRCSPKSGHDTVSWYQQALGQGPQFIFQYYEEEERQRGNFPDRFSGHQFPNYSSELNVNALLLGDSALYLCASSLDLTSYQDEQYFGPGTRLTVT.

The chain employs TRBV6-2 or TRBV6-3 and TRBJ2-5; 9 bases are a match to TRBD2. Germline V gene data show CDR1 as MNHEY and CDR2 as SVGEGT. V lost 2 bases to trimming and J lost 1 base; unmatched junction nucleotides: 2. The CDR3 has 15 residues. The CDR3 DNA is TGTGCCAGCAGTTACGGGCGGGGGGGCCAAGAGACCCAGTACTTC. It is translated as CASSYGRGGQETQYF.

Many counts were recorded for this clonotype. The gene calls are TRBV14 and TRBJ2-1, with 11 bases matching TRBD2. V shed 4 bases, J shed 3 bases, and the junction held 8 bases outside the gene matches. The germline CDR1 and CDR2 sequences are SGHDN and FVKESK. The length of the CDR3 is 17 residues. The CDR3 spells CASSRSGLAVYYNEQFF. CDR3 nucleotides: TGTGCCAGCAGCCGTTCGGGACTAGCGGTCTACTACAATGAGCAGTTCTTC.

On this clonotype itself: Germline and junction disagree at one end, which may indicate a read error. The chain has TRBV6-6 and TRBJ1-2, with D uncertain. Germline CDR1 and CDR2: MNHNY and SVGAGI (reference sequence). This CDR3 is built from 13 residues. The CDR3 coding sequence is TGTGCCAGCAACGCACCCGGACCGTATGACTACACCTTC. Protein product: CASNAPGPYDYTF.

The V and J genes are TRBV18 and TRBJ2-1; the match to TRBD2 covers 10 bases. The CDR3 totals 17 residues. Germline V gene lookup returns CDR1 KGHSH and CDR2 LQKENI. V shed 6 bases and J 4 bases; nucleotides not matched to a gene: 12. CDR3 nucleotide sequence: TGTGCCAGCTCCCGGAACCCAAGCGGGAGGGTATACAATGAGCAGTTCTTC. It encodes CASSRNPSGRVYNEQFF. Supplemented by reference TRBV18 and TRBJ2-1, the full variable domain reads NAGVMQNPRHLVRRRGQEARLRCSPMKGHSHVYWYRQLPEEGLKFMVYLQKENIIDESGMPKERFSAEFPKEGPSILRIQQVVRGDSAAYFCASSRNPSGRVYNEQFFGPGTRLTVL.

As regards this clonotype: Its ends do not fully match the called genes, so a read error is possible. The gene calls are TRBV5-5 and TRBJ2-6, with 7 bases matching TRBD2. The germline gives CDR1 SGHKS, CDR2 YYEKEE (reference sequence). CDR3 size: 12 residues. The CDR3 spells CASSWGGNVLTF. The CDR3, as DNA: TGTGCCAGCAGCTGGGGGGGCAACGTCCTGACTTTC.

The chain joins TRBV6-2 or TRBV6-3 to TRBJ2-1, with TRBD2 identical over 15 bases. With 2 bases clipped from V and 7 bases from J, the junction kept 3 bases outside the gene matches. Germline loops: CDR1 MNHEY, CDR2 SVGEGT. The CDR3 covers 16 residues. CDR3 DNA: TGTGCCAGCAGTTACAGGGGGACTAGCGGGAGGAATGAGCAGTTCTTC. Protein sequence: CASSYRGTSGRNEQFF.

For this clonotype: A read error may produce the germline difference seen at one junction end. The rearrangement uses TRBV27 and TRBJ2-3, with TRBD2 identical over 7 bases. The CDR3 loop spans 10 amino acids. The V gene's germline CDR1 is MNHEY and CDR2 SMNVEV (reference sequence). In DNA, the CDR3 is TGTGCCAGCAGACTGGGAGGGCAGGGTTTT. Translated, it gives CASRLGGQGF.

V usage is TRBV2 and J usage is TRBJ1-2; a possible D gene is TRBD1 (5 bases). Germline CDR1 SNHLY, CDR2 FYNNEI. Trimming pared 4 bases from V and 7 bases from J, leaving 16 bases between. This CDR3 has 14 residues. CDR3 in DNA: TGTGCCAGCAGTGCCAGTAGGGGTAGGGGTGGCTACACCTTC. It codes for CASSASRGRGGYTF.

This clonotype was observed many times. The chain joins TRBV19 to TRBJ2-6, with D perhaps given as TRBD1 or TRBD2 (6 bases each). The CDR3 length is 16 residues. Per germline, CDR1 LNHDA and CDR2 SQIVND (reference sequence). Trimming removed 5 bases at V and 1 base at J, with 12 bases between. The CDR3 nucleotides read TGTGCCAGTAGTGCCGAGGGGGGATCTGGGGCCAACGTCCTGACTTTC. It encodes CASSAEGGSGANVLTF.

V gene TRBV10-3 combines with J gene TRBJ1-2, with a tentative D call TRBD1 (5 bases). Looked up from germline, CDR1 is ENHRY and CDR2 is SYGVKD. The CDR3 is 15 amino acids. V lost 3 bases and J lost 0, with 11 bases in between. This CDR3 is CAISDATATNYGYTF. The CDR3 DNA sequence: TGTGCCATCAGTGATGCGACAGCCACTAACTATGGCTACACCTTC.

With regard to this clonotype: A much larger clone sits a single nucleotide away, making a read error possible. The chain recombines TRBV19 with TRBJ1-5; D remains ambiguous. This CDR3 spans 18 amino acids. Per the germline V gene, CDR1 is LNHDA and CDR2 is SQIVND (reference sequence). The V end lost 3 bases, the J end lost 0 bases, and 18 bases lay between the germline ends. CDR3 in amino acids: CASSIRAVGLYSNQPQHF. The CDR3 DNA is TGTGCCAGTAGTATCCGGGCCGTGGGCTTATATAGCAATCAGCCCCAGCATTTT.

By share, this clonotype ranks as medium-sized. CDR3 amino acids: CASSWDRGREKLFF. In DNA form, the CDR3 reads TGTGCCAGCAGCTGGGACAGGGGGCGTGAAAAACTGTTTTTT. This chain connects TRBV7-9 to TRBJ1-4; 12 positions agree with TRBD1. The V and J ends lost 4 bases and 7 bases, in that order; junction bases with no gene match: 1. This CDR3 spans 14 amino acids. Per the germline V gene, CDR1 is SEHNR and CDR2 is FQNEAQ (reference sequence).

Of note for this clonotype: A read error may be the cause here, since a much bigger clone is one base away. This chain joins TRBV20-1 and TRBJ1-2; D is ambiguous. The V end lost 5 bases, the J end lost 4 bases, and 14 bases lay between the germline ends. Germline assignment: CDR1 DFQATT and CDR2 SNEGSKA (reference sequence). This CDR3 is built from 13 residues. For the CDR3, the DNA is TGCAGTGCTCCTGAGGGTATCGGCTATGGCTACACCTTC. Amino acids: CSAPEGIGYGYTF.

With regard to this clonotype: A much more abundant neighbour one base away suggests this may be a read error. This CDR3 fails to terminate in the conserved phenylalanine or tryptophan, so it likely reflects a read error. The genes are TRBV6-1 and TRBJ2-2; 9 bases agree with TRBD1. Germline lookup yields CDR1 MNHNS and CDR2 SASEGT. CDR3 length equals 15 residues. V was pared by 5 bases and J by 6 bases, with 7 bases of the junction left unmatched. The DNA of the CDR3 is TGTGCCAGCAGTAAACGACAGGGGGAATCCGGGGAGCTGTTTTCT. Translation gives CASSKRQGESGELFS.

This clonotype was detected many times. The chain has TRBV6-5 and TRBJ2-7; weak D call: TRBD2 (6 bases). Trimming took off 5 bases at V and 6 bases at J, with 17 bases between the two ends. The V gene's germline CDR1 is MNHEY and CDR2 SVGAGI. The CDR3 has 14 residues. The CDR3 region is CASSRIPGGSEQYF. Here the CDR3 DNA reads TGTGCCAGCAGTCGTATTCCCGGAGGGTCCGAGCAGTACTTC.